This TCR beta chain was documented in a study of blood T cell repertoires in COVID-19. Turning to the study itself: Sites in the United States, Italy and Spain provided acute and convalescent COVID-19 samples.

Participant reports of clinical history set cohort assignment. Cohort 3 recovery required two negative PCRs, clearance, or symptom resolution. V shed 3 bases and J 0 bases; nucleotides not matched to a gene: 3. The germline V gene has CDR1 SGHNT and CDR2 YYREEE (reference sequence). The CDR3 contains 14 residues. Authors' methods: Reference gene primer amplification yielded estimated nucleated cell counts. Using immunoSEQ multiplex PCR, the repertoire was profiled, and TCRdb retains in-frame clones only, with some absent. The V and J calls and clone size were taken over from that table, and D and trimming were inferred from the DNA. The sample records more than 300,000 clones, 80% to 85% being singletons.

The source of this sequence is a woman aged 50 to 65 who had recovered from COVID-19. Sequenced material: PBMCs or T cells enriched from blood (not recorded which). V gene TRBV5-4 combines with J gene TRBJ2-7; TRBD2 aligns across 7 bases. The CDR3 sequence is CASSSSGGSYEQYF. In DNA form, the CDR3 reads TGTGCCAGCAGCTCCTCGGGGGGCTCCTACGAGCAGTACTTC.